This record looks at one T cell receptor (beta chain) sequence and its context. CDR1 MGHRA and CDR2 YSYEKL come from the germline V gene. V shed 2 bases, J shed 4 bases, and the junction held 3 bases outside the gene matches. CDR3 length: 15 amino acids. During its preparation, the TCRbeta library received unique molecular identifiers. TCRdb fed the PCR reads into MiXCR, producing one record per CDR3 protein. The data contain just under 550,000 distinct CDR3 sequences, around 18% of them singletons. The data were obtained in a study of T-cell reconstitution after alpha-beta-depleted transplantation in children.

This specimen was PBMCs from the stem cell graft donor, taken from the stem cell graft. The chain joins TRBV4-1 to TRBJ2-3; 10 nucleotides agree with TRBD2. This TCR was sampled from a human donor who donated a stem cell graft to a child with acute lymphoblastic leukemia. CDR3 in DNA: TGCGCCAGCAGCCAACCAGCGGGAGGGCCAGATACGCAGTATTTT. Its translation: CASSQPAGGPDTQYF.